The 24 T cell receptor beta chains below were found in one sample sequenced in a study of T-cell reconstitution after alpha-beta-depleted transplantation in children. Preparation of the TCRbeta library involved a method that used unique molecular identifiers. TCRdb ran MiXCR on the PCR reads and lists one entry per CDR3 protein. The sample carries 90,000 to 95,000 distinct CDR3 sequences, less than 15% recorded once. The sample here was PBMCs from the stem cell graft donor, taken from the stem cell graft. These receptors came from a human donor who donated a stem cell graft to a child with inherited bone marrow failure.

This clonotype was recorded many times. The chain joins TRBV28 to TRBJ1-5; 8 positions match TRBD1. The CDR3 has 16 residues. CDR1 is MDHEN, CDR2 SYDVKM, per germline. V was pared by 6 bases and J by 6 bases, with 13 bases of the junction left unmatched. The DNA of the CDR3 is TGTGCCAGCAGCGATCCCCAGGGGGCGGGGGGTCAGCCCCAGCATTTT. Translation gives CASSDPQGAGGQPQHF.

This clonotype has a count of ten or more. The V call is TRBV29-1, the J call TRBJ2-7; D uncertain. The V and J ends lost 5 bases and 0 bases respectively, with 11 bases between them. Germline values: CDR1 SQVTM, CDR2 ANQGSEA. The CDR3 sequence is 13 residues long. The CDR3 protein is CSVRAPNSYEQYF. DNA of the CDR3: TGCAGCGTTCGGGCCCCGAACTCCTACGAGCAGTACTTC.

This clonotype was recorded many times. This chain connects TRBV11-2 to TRBJ1-4; 8 bases are a match to TRBD1. This CDR3 comprises 17 residues. CDR1 and CDR2 from the germline V gene are SGHAT and FQNNGV. The junction had 11 bases not matched to a gene; V was cut back by 0 bases and J by 8 bases. The CDR3 nucleotides read TGTGCCAGCAGCTTAGATGGTTACAGGACAGGGTACGAAAAACTGTTTTTT. Residues: CASSLDGYRTGYEKLFF.

The table lists this clonotype with a few counts. This chain connects TRBV2 to TRBJ1-1; no firm D call. V was cut by 6 bases and J by 4 bases, with 9 bases left in between. The length of the CDR3 is 12 residues. The germline CDR1 and CDR2 sequences are SNHLY and FYNNEI. CDR3 nucleotides: TGTGCCAGCAGGCCCTGGGGCACTGAAGCTTTCTTT. Its protein product is CASRPWGTEAFF.

The chain recombines TRBV2 with TRBJ1-2; possibly TRBD1 for D (6 bases). Trimming shortened V by 2 bases and J by 2 bases, and 12 bases separated the two germline ends. CDR1 SNHLY and CDR2 FYNNEI come from the germline V gene. The CDR3 has 15 amino acids. The CDR3 DNA reads TGTGCCAGCAGTGAAACGAGACAGGTGAACTATGGCTACACCTTC. Translating it yields CASSETRQVNYGYTF.

Here the CDR3 reads CASRPGGYGYTF. In nucleotides, the CDR3 is TGTGCCAGCAGGCCTGGTGGCTATGGCTACACCTTC. The gene calls are TRBV28 and TRBJ1-2; D is unresolved. The germline V and J ends were trimmed by 6 bases and 4 bases, with 9 bases remaining between them. Germline CDR1 and CDR2: MDHEN and SYDVKM. The CDR3 is made up of 12 amino acids.

This clonotype has ten or more counts. This rearrangement joins TRBV15 to TRBJ1-1; 9 nucleotides line up with TRBD1. Germline loops: CDR1 LNHNV, CDR2 YYDKDF (reference sequence). The CDR3 is 17 residues long. V was pared by 0 bases and J by 0 bases, with 5 bases of the junction left unmatched. CDR3 protein: CATSRDTGGIMNTEAFF. In nucleotides, the CDR3 is TGTGCCACCAGCAGAGATACAGGGGGCATTATGAACACTGAAGCTTTCTTT.

This clonotype was found many times. This CDR3 is CASSPTLEWNTEAFF. For the CDR3, the DNA is TGTGCCAGCAGCCCCACCCTAGAGTGGAACACTGAAGCTTTCTTT. This rearrangement joins TRBV3-1 to TRBJ1-1; no reliable D call. V was trimmed by 4 bases and J by 1 base, leaving 13 bases between them. The CDR3 runs 15 residues. CDR1 and CDR2 (germline): LGHDT, YNNKEL (reference sequence).

This clonotype has a count of ten or more. The chain carries TRBV7-9 and TRBJ1-1, with a possible D match to TRBD1 (5 bases). Per the germline V gene, CDR1 is SEHNR and CDR2 is FQNEAQ (reference sequence). The V and J ends lost 4 bases and 10 bases respectively, with 13 bases between them. The CDR3 is 12 residues long. The CDR3 DNA reads as TGTGCCAGCAGCTGGGGGTGGGAAGCAGCTTTCTTT. Translated, it gives CASSWGWEAAFF.

This clonotype was found many times. The chain links TRBV5-5 to TRBJ2-1, with 11 bases aligning to TRBD2. Germline trimming cut 0 bases from V and 15 bases from J; bases unmatched to any gene: 8. This CDR3 has 14 amino acids. Germline-derived CDR1 and CDR2 are SGHKS and YYEKEE (reference sequence). The CDR3 is CASSLDLAGGPRFF. DNA for the CDR3: TGTGCCAGCAGCTTGGATTTAGCGGGAGGGCCTCGGTTCTTC. The full variable domain, in which reference TRBV5-5 and TRBJ2-1 provide the parts outside the CDR3, is DAGVTQSPTHLIKTRGQQVTLRCSPISGHKSVSWYQQVLGQGPQFIFQYYEKEERGRGNFPDRFSARQFPNYSSELNVNALLLGDSALYLCASSLDLAGGPRFFGPGTRLTVL.

This clonotype occurred many times. The chain couples TRBV20-1 to TRBJ2-3; TRBD1 might be the D (6 bases). Trimming removed 3 bases at V and 1 base at J, with 8 bases between. The CDR3 is 13 residues long. Germline lookup yields CDR1 DFQATT and CDR2 SNEGSKA (reference sequence). The CDR3 here is CSARGAGTDTQYF. As DNA, the CDR3 is TGCAGTGCTAGGGGGGCCGGCACAGATACGCAGTATTTT.

This clonotype was counted only a few times. The gene calls are TRBV18 and TRBJ1-5, with D possibly matching TRBD1 (6 bases). This CDR3 spans 16 amino acids. The V and J ends lost 1 base and 7 bases respectively, with 17 bases between them. Per germline, CDR1 KGHSH and CDR2 LQKENI. The CDR3 reads CASSPQNQGNGQPQHF. DNA of the CDR3: TGTGCCAGCTCACCACAAAATCAGGGGAATGGGCAGCCCCAGCATTTT.

This clonotype was found a few times. A read error may explain this, as a much larger clone is one base away. CDR3 sequence (DNA): TGCTGTGCTAGGAATCCCGGGGGACGGGGATACTACAATGAGCAGTTCTTC. As protein: CCARNPGGRGYYNEQFF. The chain has TRBV20-1 and TRBJ2-1; weak D call: TRBD2 (6 bases). The CDR3 sequence is 17 residues long. Germline CDR1 DFQATT, CDR2 SNEGSKA (reference sequence).

This clonotype was counted ten times or more. The V call is TRBV12-3 or TRBV12-4, the J call TRBJ2-1; the match to TRBD1 covers 7 bases. Trimming removed 6 bases from V and 0 bases from J; junction bases left unmatched: 8. The CDR3 spans 16 residues. This CDR3 is CASRDNRGSSYNEQFF. The DNA of the CDR3 is TGTGCCAGCAGGGACAACAGGGGAAGCTCCTACAATGAGCAGTTCTTC.

This sequence joins TRBV4-3 and TRBJ2-2; no clear D gene. The length of the CDR3 is 13 residues. CDR1 is LGHNA, CDR2 YSLEER, per germline. V dropped 0 bases and J dropped 6 bases, with 5 bases sitting between them. The CDR3 loop reads CASSQDLSGELFF. CDR3 nucleotide sequence: TGCGCCAGCAGCCAAGATCTCTCCGGGGAGCTGTTTTTT.

This clonotype was seen repeatedly, ten times or more. The junction does not match germline at one end; this may be a read error. The genes are TRBV19 and TRBJ2-7; no clear D. Germline V gene sequence: CDR1 LNHDA, CDR2 SQIVND (reference sequence). The CDR3 spans 15 residues. The CDR3 DNA sequence: TGTGCCAGGAGTACCCTGATTGCACTAACCTACGAGCAGTACTTC. Amino acid sequence: CARSTLIALTYEQYF.

This clonotype has ten or more counts. The rearrangement links TRBV4-3 to TRBJ2-7; tentatively, D is TRBD1 or TRBD2 (6 bases each). The CDR3 extends over 16 amino acids. Trimming stripped 2 bases from V and 3 bases from J, with 17 bases between. Per the germline V gene, CDR1 is LGHNA and CDR2 is YSLEER. CDR3 nucleotides: TGCGCCAGCAGCCAAACAACAGGGACTGGGGACTACGAGCAGTACTTC. Translation gives CASSQTTGTGDYEQYF.

In its sample, this clonotype was seen many times. The V and J genes are TRBV7-9 and TRBJ2-7; TRBD2 matches at 8 bases. V lost 3 bases to trimming and J lost 6 bases; unmatched junction nucleotides: 10. CDR1 is SEHNR, CDR2 FQNEAQ, per germline (reference sequence). This CDR3 contains 15 residues. CDR3 region: CASSFPLTSAGEQYF. CDR3 DNA: TGTGCCAGCAGCTTCCCACTGACTAGCGCAGGCGAGCAGTACTTC.

This clonotype came up many times. The V call is TRBV9, the J call TRBJ2-7; 10 bases fit TRBD2. CDR3 length: 15 residues. Germline V lookup: CDR1 SGDLS, CDR2 YYNGEE. V was pared by 0 bases and J by 9 bases, with 9 bases of the junction left unmatched. The CDR3 loop is CASSVGGVAGGPQYF. For the CDR3, the DNA is TGTGCCAGCAGCGTAGGGGGGGTAGCGGGGGGCCCGCAGTACTTC. Looking up the rest from reference TRBV9 and TRBJ2-7 gives the full variable domain: DSGVTQTPKHLITATGQRVTLRCSPRSGDLSVYWYQQSLDQGLQFLIQYYNGEERAKGNILERFSAQQFPDLHSELNLSSLELGDSALYFCASSVGGVAGGPQYFGPGTRLTVT.

This clonotype was detected many times. The CDR3 reads CASSYSGAMDTEAFF. CDR3 nucleotide sequence: TGTGCCAGCAGTTACTCAGGGGCGATGGACACTGAAGCTTTCTTT. V is TRBV6-5 and J is TRBJ1-1; D may be TRBD1 (5 bases). Germline V gene data show CDR1 as MNHEY and CDR2 as SVGAGI. The CDR3 runs to 15 residues. V lost 0 bases, J lost 3 bases, and 11 bases lay in between.

The chain's CDR3 is CSVGRGTNTGELFF. DNA for the CDR3: TGCAGCGTTGGTCGGGGGACAAACACCGGGGAGCTGTTTTTT. The rearrangement joins TRBV29-1 to TRBJ2-2; D might be TRBD1 or TRBD2, each matching 6 bases. The V end lost 4 bases, the J end lost 2 bases, and 11 bases lay between the germline ends. CDR3 length equals 14 residues. CDR1 and CDR2 from the germline V gene are SQVTM and ANQGSEA.

This clonotype has a count of ten or more. The chain carries TRBV6-5 and TRBJ2-5; the D gene is possibly TRBD2 (7 bases). The germline CDR1 and CDR2 sequences are MNHEY and SVGAGI. Trimming cost V 1 base and J 5 bases, with 11 bases left between them. This CDR3 region has 14 residues. CDR3 in DNA: TGTGCCAGCAGTTACTGGGGGGGCGGTGAGACCCAGTACTTC. Its protein is CASSYWGGGETQYF.

Ten or more counts support this clonotype. The V and J genes are TRBV2 and TRBJ1-5, with TRBD1 identical over 8 bases. Germline V gene lookup returns CDR1 SNHLY and CDR2 FYNNEI. The CDR3 is made up of 11 amino acids. V lost 8 bases and J lost 9; bases outside the gene matches: 3. CDR3 protein: CASSGQGPQHF. The CDR3 DNA is TGTGCCAGCTCCGGACAGGGGCCCCAGCATTTT.

This clonotype was recorded at least ten times. The chain has TRBV5-1 and TRBJ2-2; D is unresolved. CDR3 length: 14 amino acids. Germline-derived CDR1 and CDR2 are SGHRS and YFSETQ. Trimming stripped 0 bases from V and 3 bases from J, with 6 bases between. Written as DNA, the CDR3 is TGCGCCAGCAGCTTGGACAGACACACCGGGGAGCTGTTTTTT. It yields the protein CASSLDRHTGELFF.